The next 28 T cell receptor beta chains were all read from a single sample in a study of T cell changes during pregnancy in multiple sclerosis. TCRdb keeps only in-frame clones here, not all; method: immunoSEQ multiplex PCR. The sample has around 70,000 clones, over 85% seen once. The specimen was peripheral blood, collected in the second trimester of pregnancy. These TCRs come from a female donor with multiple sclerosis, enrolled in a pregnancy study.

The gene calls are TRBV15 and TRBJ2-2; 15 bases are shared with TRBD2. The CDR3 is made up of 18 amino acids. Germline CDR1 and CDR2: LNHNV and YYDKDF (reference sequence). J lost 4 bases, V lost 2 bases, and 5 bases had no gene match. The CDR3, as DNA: TGTGCCACCAGCAGAATTGGACTAGCGGGAGGGAGCACCGGGGAGCTGTTTTTT. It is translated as CATSRIGLAGGSTGELFF.

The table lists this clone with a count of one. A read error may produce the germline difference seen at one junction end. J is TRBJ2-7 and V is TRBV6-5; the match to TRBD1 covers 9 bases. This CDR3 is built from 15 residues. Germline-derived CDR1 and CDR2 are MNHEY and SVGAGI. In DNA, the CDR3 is TGTGCCAGCAGACCCCCCGGGACAGGGTCCTTCGAGCAGTACTTC. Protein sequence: CASRPPGTGSFEQYF.

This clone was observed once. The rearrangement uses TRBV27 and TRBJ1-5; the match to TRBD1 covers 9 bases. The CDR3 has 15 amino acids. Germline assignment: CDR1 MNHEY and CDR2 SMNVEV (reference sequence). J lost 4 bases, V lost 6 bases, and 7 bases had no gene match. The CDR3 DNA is TGTGCCAGCAGCCTTGGGACAGGGTCTAATCAGCCCCAGCATTTT. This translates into CASSLGTGSNQPQHF.

Written as DNA, the CDR3 is TGCAGCGCCCGCGCCGGGACAGGGTTACTGCAGTACTTC. It codes for CSARAGTGLLQYF. The V gene is TRBV29-1, the J gene TRBJ2-7; 9 bases agree with TRBD1. J lost 9 bases, V lost 7 bases, and 13 bases had no gene match. This CDR3 contains 13 residues. Looked up from germline, CDR1 is SQVTM and CDR2 is ANQGSEA.

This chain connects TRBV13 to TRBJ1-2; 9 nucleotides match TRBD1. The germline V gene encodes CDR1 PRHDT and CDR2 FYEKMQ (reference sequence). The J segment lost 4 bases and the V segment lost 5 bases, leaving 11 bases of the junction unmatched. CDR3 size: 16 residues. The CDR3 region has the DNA TGTGCCAGCAGCGCGCGACAGGGGGTAAACCTCTATGGCTACACCTTC. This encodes CASSARQGVNLYGYTF.

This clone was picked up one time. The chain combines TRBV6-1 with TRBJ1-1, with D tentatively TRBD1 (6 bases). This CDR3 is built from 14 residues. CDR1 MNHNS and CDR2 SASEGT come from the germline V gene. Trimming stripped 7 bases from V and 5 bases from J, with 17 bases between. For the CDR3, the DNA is TGTGCCAGCAATATACAGGGTCGGTGGACTGAAGCTTTCTTT. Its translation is CASNIQGRWTEAFF.

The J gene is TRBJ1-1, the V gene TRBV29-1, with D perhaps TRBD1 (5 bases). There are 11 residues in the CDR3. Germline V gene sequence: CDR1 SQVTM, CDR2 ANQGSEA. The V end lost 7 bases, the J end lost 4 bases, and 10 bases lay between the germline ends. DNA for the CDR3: TGCAGCGGTGCACAGGTCACTGAAGCTTTCTTT. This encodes CSGAQVTEAFF.

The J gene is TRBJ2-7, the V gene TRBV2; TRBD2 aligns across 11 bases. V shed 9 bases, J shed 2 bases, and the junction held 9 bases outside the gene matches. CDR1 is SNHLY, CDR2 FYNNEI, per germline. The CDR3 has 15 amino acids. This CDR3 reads CASRRLAGGPYEQYF. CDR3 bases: TGTGCCAGTAGGCGGCTAGCGGGAGGCCCCTACGAGCAGTACTTC.

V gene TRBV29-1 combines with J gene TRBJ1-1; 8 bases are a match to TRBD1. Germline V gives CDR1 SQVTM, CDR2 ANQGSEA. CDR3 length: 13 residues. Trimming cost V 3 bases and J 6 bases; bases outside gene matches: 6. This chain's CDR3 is CSVEGQVVAEAFF. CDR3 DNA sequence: TGCAGCGTTGAGGGACAGGTGGTTGCTGAAGCTTTCTTT.

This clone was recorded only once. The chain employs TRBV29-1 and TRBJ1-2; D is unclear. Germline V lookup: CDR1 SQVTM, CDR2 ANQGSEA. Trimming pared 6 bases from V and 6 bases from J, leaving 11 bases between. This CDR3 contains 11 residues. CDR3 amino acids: CSVDRRDGYTF. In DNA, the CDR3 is TGCAGCGTCGACCGGAGGGATGGCTACACCTTC.

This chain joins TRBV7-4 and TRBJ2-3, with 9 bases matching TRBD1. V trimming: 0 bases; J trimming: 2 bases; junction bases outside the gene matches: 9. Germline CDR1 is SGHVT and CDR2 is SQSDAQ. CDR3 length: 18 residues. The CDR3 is CASSLAWTGAEDTDTQYF. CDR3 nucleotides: TGTGCCAGCAGCTTAGCCTGGACAGGGGCGGAGGACACAGATACGCAGTATTTT. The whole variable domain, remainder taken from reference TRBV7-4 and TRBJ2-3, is GAGVSQSPRYKVAKRGRDVALRCDSISGHVTLYWYRQTLGQGSEVLTYSQSDAQRDKSGRPSGRFSAERPERSVSTLKIQRTEQGDSAVYLCASSLAWTGAEDTDTQYFGPGTRLTVL.

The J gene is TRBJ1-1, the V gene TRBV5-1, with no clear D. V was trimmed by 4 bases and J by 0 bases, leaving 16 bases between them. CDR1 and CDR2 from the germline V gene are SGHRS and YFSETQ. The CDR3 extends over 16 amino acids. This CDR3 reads CASSPAPAGLNTEAFF. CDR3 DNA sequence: TGCGCCAGCAGCCCCGCCCCGGCGGGTTTGAACACTGAAGCTTTCTTT. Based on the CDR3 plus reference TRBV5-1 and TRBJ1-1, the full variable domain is KAGVTQTPRYLIKTRGQQVTLSCSPISGHRSVSWYQQTPGQGLQFLFEYFSETQRNKGNFPGRFSGRQFSNSRSEMNVSTLELGDSALYLCASSPAPAGLNTEAFFGQGTRLTVV.

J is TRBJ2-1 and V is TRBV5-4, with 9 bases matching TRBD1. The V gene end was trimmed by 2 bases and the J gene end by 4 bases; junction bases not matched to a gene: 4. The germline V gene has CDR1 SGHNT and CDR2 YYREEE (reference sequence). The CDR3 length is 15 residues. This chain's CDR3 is CASSFSGTGYNEQFF. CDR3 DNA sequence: TGTGCCAGCAGCTTCTCCGGGACAGGGTACAATGAGCAGTTCTTC.

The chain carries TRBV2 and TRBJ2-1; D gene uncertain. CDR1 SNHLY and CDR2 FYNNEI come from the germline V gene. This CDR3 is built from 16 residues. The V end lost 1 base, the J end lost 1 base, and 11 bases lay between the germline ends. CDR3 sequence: CASSEGLEWSYNEQFF. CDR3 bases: TGTGCCAGCAGTGAAGGGCTAGAATGGTCCTACAATGAGCAGTTCTTC.

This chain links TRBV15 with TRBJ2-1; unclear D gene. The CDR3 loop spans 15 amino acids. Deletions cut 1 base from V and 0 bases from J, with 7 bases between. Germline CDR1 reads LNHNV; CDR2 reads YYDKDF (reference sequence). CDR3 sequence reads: CATSRVRSSYNEQFF. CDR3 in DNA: TGTGCCACCAGCAGAGTGCGGAGCTCCTACAATGAGCAGTTCTTC.

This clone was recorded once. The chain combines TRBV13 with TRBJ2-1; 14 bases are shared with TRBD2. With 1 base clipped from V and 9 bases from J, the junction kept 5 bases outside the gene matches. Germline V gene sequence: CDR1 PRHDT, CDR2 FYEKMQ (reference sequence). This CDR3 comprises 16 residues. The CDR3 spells CASSLVVGLAGGEQFF. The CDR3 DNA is TGTGCCAGCAGCTTAGTAGTCGGACTAGCGGGAGGTGAGCAGTTCTTC.

The CDR3 nucleotides are TGTGCCAGCAGCTTACGGACAGGGGGCGACACCGGGGAGCTGTTTTTT. Its protein product is CASSLRTGGDTGELFF. The chain combines TRBV5-5 with TRBJ2-2; 11 bases are shared with TRBD1. This CDR3 is built from 16 residues. The germline CDR1 and CDR2 sequences are SGHKS and YYEKEE (reference sequence). The trim removed 2 bases at V and 3 bases at J, leaving 3 bases unmatched.

The CDR3 nucleotides read TGTGCCAGCAGTTACTCCGCAGTTGCGAACACCGGGGAGCTGTTTTTT. Encoded protein: CASSYSAVANTGELFF. The chain combines TRBV6-5 with TRBJ2-2; D is unresolved. The CDR3 covers 16 residues. The V end was cut by 0 bases, the J end by 0 bases, with 8 bases between. The germline CDR1 and CDR2 sequences are MNHEY and SVGAGI.

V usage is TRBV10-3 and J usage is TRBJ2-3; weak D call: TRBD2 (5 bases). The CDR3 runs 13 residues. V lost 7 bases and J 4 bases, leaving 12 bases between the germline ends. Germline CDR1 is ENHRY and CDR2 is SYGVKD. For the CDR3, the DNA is TGTGCCATCAAACTAGAGGCCGCAGATACGCAGTATTTT. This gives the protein CAIKLEAADTQYF.

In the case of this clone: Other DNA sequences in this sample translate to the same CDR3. CDR3 coding DNA: TGCGCCAGCAGCCAGGACAGGGGTACGGGGTACGAGCAGTACTTC. This sequence encodes CASSQDRGTGYEQYF. The chain is built from TRBV4-3 and TRBJ2-7; 9 positions agree with TRBD1. V shed 3 bases, J shed 4 bases, and the junction held 7 bases outside the gene matches. Germline assignment: CDR1 LGHNA and CDR2 YSLEER. The CDR3 extends over 15 amino acids.

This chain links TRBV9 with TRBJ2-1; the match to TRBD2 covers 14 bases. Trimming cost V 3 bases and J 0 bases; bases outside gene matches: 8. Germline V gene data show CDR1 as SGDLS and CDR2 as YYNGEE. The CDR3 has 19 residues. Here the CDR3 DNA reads TGTGCCAGCAGCGCCGGACTAGCGGGAGGCGGAAGCTCCTACAATGAGCAGTTCTTC. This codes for CASSAGLAGGGSSYNEQFF.

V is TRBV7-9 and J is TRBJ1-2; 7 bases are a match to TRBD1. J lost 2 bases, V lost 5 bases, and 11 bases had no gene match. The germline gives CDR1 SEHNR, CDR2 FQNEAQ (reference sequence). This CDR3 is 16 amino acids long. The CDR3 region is CASSGPSTDRNYGYTF. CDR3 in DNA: TGTGCCAGCAGCGGGCCCTCGACGGACAGGAACTATGGCTACACCTTC.

CDR3 region: CASRRGQPYEQYF. CDR3 DNA sequence: TGTGCCAGCAGACGTGGACAGCCCTACGAGCAGTACTTC. The gene calls are TRBV28 and TRBJ2-7; D is perhaps TRBD1 (6 bases). Germline V gene lookup returns CDR1 MDHEN and CDR2 SYDVKM. CDR3 length: 13 amino acids. The V and J ends lost 6 bases and 2 bases respectively, with 11 bases between them.

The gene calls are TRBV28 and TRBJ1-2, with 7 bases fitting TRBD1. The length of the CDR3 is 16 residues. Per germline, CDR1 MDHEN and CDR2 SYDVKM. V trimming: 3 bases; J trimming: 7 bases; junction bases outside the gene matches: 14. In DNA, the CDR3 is TGTGCCAGCAGTTTGATTAAACAGGGGATGTCTCGTGGCTACACCTTC. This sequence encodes CASSLIKQGMSRGYTF.

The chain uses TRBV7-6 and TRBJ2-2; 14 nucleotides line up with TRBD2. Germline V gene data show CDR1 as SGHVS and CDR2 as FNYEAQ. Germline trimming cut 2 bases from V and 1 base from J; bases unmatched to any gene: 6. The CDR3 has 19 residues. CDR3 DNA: TGTGCCAGCAGCTTAACGACTAGCGGGAGGGCCCAGAACACCGGGGAGCTGTTTTTT. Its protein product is CASSLTTSGRAQNTGELFF.

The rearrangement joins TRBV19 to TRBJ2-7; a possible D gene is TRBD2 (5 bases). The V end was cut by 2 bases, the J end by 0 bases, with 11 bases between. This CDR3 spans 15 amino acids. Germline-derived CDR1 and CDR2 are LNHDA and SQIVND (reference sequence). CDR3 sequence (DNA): TGTGCCAGTAGTATAATGACGGGGAGCTCCTACGAGCAGTACTTC. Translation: CASSIMTGSSYEQYF.

The CDR3 is CASSLSGGEGNEQFF. The DNA of the CDR3 is TGTGCCAGCAGCCTAAGCGGGGGGGAGGGGAATGAGCAGTTCTTC. The V call is TRBV6-6, the J call TRBJ2-1; 10 bases agree with TRBD2. Unmatched junction bases numbered 9, after V lost 6 bases and J lost 7 bases. CDR1 is MNHNY and CDR2 is SVGAGI in the germline V gene (reference sequence). This CDR3 is built from 15 residues.

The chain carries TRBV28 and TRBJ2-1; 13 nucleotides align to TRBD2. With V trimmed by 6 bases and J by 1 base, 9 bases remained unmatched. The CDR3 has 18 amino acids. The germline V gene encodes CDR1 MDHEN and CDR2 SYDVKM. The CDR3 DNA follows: TGTGCCAGCAGCCCTTGGACTAGCGGGAGTCGGTCCTACAATGAGCAGTTCTTC. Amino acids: CASSPWTSGSRSYNEQFF.